This T cell receptor (beta chain) is from a study of a mutant IDH1 vaccine in newly diagnosed glioma. TCRdb's copy holds only in-frame clones and misses some; the assay was immunoSEQ multiplex PCR. Among about 66,000 clones listed, 80% to 90% were seen once. Documented time point: baseline, week 1 (first vaccination visit). Treatment given: pre-vaccination baseline after standard-of-care therapy. V lost 2 bases and J lost 7, with 6 bases in between. The germline CDR1 and CDR2 sequences are SGHAT and FQNNGV. The CDR3 has 13 residues. The specimen comprised PBMCs, sampled from a glioma patient treated with radiotherapy, temozolomide or both. V usage is TRBV11-2 and J usage is TRBJ1-6; D gene unclear. The sequence was collected from a young man with glioma. Here the CDR3 DNA reads TGTGCCAGCAGCTTATGGCCCAATTCACCCCTCCACTTT. Its protein is CASSLWPNSPLHF.